The clone carrying this T cell receptor beta chain was seen at least ten times. Time point noted: newly diagnosed GD, antithyroid drugs for less than 3 months. Extracted RNA from PBMCs served as the source of the TCR library. To make TCR beta libraries, researchers used iRepertoire HTBI primers and Arm-PCR of CDR3 regions. TCRdb reprocessed the multiplex PCR reads via MiXCR and lists one record per CDR3 protein. The data contain about 220,000 distinct CDR3 sequences, 15% to 20% of them singletons. The germline V gene has CDR1 SGHTA and CDR2 FQGTGA. Trimming pared 0 bases from V and 3 bases from J, leaving 5 bases between. The CDR3 extends over 13 amino acids. This record comes from a study of regulatory T cells in long-lasting Graves disease. This same sample was also part of a study on T cells in Graves' hyperthyroidism and ophthalmopathy.

The sequencing used peripheral blood mononuclear cells (PBMCs), collected at new diagnosis, from a patient treated with antithyroid drugs. The receptor was derived from a woman aged 25 to 39 with Graves disease. This chain uses TRBV7-3 with TRBJ2-5, with a possible D match to TRBD2 (5 bases). This CDR3 is CASSLTGKETQYF. The CDR3 DNA reads as TGTGCCAGCAGCTTAACCGGGAAAGAGACCCAGTACTTC.